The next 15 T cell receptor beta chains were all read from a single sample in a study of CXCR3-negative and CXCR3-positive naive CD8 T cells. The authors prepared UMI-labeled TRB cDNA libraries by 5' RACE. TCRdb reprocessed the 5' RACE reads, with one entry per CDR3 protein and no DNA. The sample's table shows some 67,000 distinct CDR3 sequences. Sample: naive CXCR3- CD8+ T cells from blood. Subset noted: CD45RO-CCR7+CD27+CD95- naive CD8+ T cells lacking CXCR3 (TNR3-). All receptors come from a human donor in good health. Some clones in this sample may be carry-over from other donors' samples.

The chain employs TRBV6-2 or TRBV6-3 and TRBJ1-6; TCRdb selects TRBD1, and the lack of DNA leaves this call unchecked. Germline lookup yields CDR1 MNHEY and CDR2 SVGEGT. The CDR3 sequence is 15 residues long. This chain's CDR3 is CASTAGEGAASPLHF.

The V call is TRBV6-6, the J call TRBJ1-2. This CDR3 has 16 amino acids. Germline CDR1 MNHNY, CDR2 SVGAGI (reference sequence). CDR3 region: CASSYPTAVRDYGYTF.

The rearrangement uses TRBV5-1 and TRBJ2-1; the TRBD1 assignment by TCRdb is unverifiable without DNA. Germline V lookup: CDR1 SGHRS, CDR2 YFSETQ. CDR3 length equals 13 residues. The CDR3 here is CASSLTGYNEQFF. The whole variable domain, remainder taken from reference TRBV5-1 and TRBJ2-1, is KAGVTQTPRYLIKTRGQQVTLSCSPISGHRSVSWYQQTPGQGLQFLFEYFSETQRNKGNFPGRFSGRQFSNSRSEMNVSTLELGDSALYLCASSLTGYNEQFFGPGTRLTVL.

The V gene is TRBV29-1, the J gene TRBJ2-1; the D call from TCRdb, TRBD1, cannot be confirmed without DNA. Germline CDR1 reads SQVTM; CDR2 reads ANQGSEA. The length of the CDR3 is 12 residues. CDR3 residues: CSVVSRYNEQFF.

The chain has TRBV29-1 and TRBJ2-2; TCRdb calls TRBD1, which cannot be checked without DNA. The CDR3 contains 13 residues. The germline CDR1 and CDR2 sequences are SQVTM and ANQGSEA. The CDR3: CSVGGAKNGELFF.

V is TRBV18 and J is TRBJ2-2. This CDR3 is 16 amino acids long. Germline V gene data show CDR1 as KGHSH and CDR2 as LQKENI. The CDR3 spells CASSPRKASNTGELFF.

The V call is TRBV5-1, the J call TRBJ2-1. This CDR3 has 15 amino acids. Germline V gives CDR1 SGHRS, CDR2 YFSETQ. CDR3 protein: CASSPEKGSYNEQFF.

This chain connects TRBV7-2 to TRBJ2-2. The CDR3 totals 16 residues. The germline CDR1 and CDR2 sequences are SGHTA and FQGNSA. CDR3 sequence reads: CASSLGPTDPPGELFF.

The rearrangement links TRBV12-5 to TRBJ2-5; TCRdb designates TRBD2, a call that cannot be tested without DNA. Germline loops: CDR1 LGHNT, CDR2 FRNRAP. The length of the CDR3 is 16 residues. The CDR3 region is CASGLPLAGPQETQYF. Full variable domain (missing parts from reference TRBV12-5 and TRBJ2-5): DARVTQTPRHKVTEMGQEVTMRCQPILGHNTVFWYRQTMMQGLELLAYFRNRAPLDDSGMPKDRFSAEMPDATLATLKIQPSEPRDSAVYFCASGLPLAGPQETQYFGPGTRLLVL.

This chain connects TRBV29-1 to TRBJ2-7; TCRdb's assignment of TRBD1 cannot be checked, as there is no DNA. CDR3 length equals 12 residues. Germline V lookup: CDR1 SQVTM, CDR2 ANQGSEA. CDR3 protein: CSVEGPSYEQYF.

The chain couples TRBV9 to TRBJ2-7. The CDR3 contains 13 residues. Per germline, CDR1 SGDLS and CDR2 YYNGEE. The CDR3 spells CASSVVSGNEQYF.

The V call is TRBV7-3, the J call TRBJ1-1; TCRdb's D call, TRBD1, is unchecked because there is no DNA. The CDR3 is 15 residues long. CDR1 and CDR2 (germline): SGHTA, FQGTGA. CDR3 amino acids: CASSLEVQDNTEAFF.

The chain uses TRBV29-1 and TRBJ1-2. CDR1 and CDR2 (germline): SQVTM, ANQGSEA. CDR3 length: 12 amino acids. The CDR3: CSVPANYYGYTF.

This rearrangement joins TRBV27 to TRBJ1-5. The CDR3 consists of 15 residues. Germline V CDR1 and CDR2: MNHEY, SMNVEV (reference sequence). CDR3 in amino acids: CASSSAGYTHQPQHF.

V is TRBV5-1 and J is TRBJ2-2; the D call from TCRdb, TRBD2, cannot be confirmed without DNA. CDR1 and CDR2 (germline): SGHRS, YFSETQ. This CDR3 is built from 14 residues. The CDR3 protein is CASSPRDNTGELFF.